The entry below describes one TCR beta chain. Its antigen remains unidentified. The sample is drawn from a study of vaccination effects on CD4 cells after COVID-19. Study overall: Samples were taken post-vaccine, and their median timing was 72 days after the second dose.

Antigen-specific CD4+ T cell clonotypes were called by their expansion after viral peptide-pool culture in ViraFEST. The authors isolated CD4+ T cells after roughly eleven days of culture. The cohort was immunized with two doses of either the BNT162b2 or mRNA-1273 vaccine. Profiling relied on immunoSEQ multiplex PCR, and the TCRdb table lists in-frame clones only, not all of them. This table has some 74,000 clones, 75% to 85% appearing once. CDR3 length: 17 amino acids. Trimming left V 0 bases short and J 8 bases short, with 19 bases between. The germline gives CDR1 LGHDT, CDR2 YNNKEL (reference sequence).

The chain links TRBV3-1 (or the pseudogene TRBV3-2) to TRBJ1-4; D remains unclear. Source: CD4+ T cells from PBMCs cultured with HCoV-229E spike peptides, taken after COVID-19 vaccination. The TCR originated in a human donor who received a COVID-19 vaccine. CDR3 DNA sequence: TGTGCCAGCAGCCAAGATGTTGGCGCGGGAGGAGTCGAAAAACTGTTTTTT. Its translation: CASSQDVGAGGVEKLFF.